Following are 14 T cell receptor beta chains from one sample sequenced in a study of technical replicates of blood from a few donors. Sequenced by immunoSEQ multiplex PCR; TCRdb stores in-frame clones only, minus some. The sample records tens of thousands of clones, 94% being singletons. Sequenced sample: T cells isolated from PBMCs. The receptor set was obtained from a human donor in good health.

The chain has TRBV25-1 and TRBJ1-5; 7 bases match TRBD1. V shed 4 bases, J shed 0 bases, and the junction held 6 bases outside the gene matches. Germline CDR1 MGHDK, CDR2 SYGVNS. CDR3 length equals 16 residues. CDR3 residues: CASSGGTAYSNQPQHF. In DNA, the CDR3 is TGTGCCAGCAGTGGGGGGACAGCTTATAGCAATCAGCCCCAGCATTTT.

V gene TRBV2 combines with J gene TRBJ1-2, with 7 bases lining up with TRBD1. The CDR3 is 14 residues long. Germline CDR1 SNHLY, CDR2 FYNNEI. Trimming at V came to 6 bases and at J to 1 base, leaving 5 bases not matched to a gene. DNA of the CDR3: TGTGCCAGCAGGGTGGGACAGATTAACTATGGCTACACCTTC. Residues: CASRVGQINYGYTF.

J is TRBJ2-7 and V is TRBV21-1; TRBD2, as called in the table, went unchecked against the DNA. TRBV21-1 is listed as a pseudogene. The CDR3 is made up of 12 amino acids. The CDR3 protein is CASSKGSYEQYF. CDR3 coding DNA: TGTGCCAGCAGCAAAGGTAGTTACGAGCAGTACTTC.

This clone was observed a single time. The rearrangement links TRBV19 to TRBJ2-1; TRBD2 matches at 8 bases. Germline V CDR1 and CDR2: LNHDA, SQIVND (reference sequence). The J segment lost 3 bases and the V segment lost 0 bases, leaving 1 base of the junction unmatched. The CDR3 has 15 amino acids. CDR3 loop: CASSIEGTSYNEQFF. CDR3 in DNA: TGTGCCAGTAGTATAGAAGGGACTAGCTACAATGAGCAGTTCTTC. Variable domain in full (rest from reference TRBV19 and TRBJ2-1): DGGITQSPKYLFRKEGQNVTLSCEQNLNHDAMYWYRQDPGQGLRLIYYSQIVNDFQKGDIAEGYSVSREKKESFPLTVTSAQKNPTAFYLCASSIEGTSYNEQFFGPGTRLTVL.

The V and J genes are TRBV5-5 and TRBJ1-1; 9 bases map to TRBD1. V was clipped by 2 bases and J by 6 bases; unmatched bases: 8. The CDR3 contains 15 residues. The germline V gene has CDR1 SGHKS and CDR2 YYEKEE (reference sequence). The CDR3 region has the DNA TGTGCCAGCAGCTTCCGGGACAGGGAATCCCCTGAAGCTTTCTTT. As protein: CASSFRDRESPEAFF.

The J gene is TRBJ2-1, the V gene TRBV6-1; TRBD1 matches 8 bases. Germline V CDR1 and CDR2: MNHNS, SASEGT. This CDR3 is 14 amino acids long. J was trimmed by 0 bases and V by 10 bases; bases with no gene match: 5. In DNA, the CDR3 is TGTGCCATCCGACAGGGGAGCTCCTACAATGAGCAGTTCTTC. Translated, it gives CAIRQGSSYNEQFF.

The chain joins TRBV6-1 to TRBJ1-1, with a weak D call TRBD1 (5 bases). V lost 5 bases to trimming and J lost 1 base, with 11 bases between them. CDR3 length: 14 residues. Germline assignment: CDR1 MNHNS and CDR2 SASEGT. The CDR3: CASSQLTANTEAFF. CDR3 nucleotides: TGTGCCAGCAGTCAGCTGACAGCGAACACTGAAGCTTTCTTT.

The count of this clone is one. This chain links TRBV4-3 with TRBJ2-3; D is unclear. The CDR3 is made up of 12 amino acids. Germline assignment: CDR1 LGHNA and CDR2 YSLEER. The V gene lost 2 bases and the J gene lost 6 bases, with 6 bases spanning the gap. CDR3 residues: CASSQIGDTQYF. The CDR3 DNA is TGCGCCAGCAGCCAAATCGGGGATACGCAGTATTTT.

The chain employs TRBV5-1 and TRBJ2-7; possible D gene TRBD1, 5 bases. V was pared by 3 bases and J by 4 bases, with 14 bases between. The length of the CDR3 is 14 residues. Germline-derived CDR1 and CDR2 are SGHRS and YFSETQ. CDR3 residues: CASSYHRQSYEQYF. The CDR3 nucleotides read TGCGCCAGCAGCTATCACCGACAGTCATACGAGCAGTACTTC.

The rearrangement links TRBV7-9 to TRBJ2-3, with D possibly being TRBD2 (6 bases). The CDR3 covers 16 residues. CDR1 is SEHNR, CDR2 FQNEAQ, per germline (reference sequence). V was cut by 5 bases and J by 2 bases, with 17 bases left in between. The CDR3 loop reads CASSQISGAPTDTQYF. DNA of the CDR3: TGTGCCAGCAGCCAGATTAGCGGAGCTCCCACAGATACGCAGTATTTT.

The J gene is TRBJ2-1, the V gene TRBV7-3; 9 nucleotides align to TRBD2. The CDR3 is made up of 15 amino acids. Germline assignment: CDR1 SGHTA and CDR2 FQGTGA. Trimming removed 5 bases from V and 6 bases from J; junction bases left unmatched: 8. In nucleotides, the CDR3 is TGTGCCAGCAGCCTAGCCGGGACTAGCACCAATGAGCAGTTCTTC. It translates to CASSLAGTSTNEQFF.

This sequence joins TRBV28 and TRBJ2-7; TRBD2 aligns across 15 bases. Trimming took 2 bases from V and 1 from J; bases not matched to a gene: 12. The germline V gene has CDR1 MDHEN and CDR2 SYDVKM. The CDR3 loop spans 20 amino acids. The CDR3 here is CASSLSLAGLAGGLSYEQYF. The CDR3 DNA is TGTGCCAGCAGTTTAAGTTTAGCAGGACTAGCGGGAGGGTTATCCTACGAGCAGTACTTC.

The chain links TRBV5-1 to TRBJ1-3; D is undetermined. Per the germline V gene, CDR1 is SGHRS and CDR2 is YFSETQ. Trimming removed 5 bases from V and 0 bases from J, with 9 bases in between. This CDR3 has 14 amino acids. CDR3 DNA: TGCGCCAGCAGTGAGTACCACTCTGGAAACACCATATATTTT. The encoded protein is CASSEYHSGNTIYF. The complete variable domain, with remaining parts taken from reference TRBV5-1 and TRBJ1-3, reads KAGVTQTPRYLIKTRGQQVTLSCSPISGHRSVSWYQQTPGQGLQFLFEYFSETQRNKGNFPGRFSGRQFSNSRSEMNVSTLELGDSALYLCASSEYHSGNTIYFGEGSWLTVV.

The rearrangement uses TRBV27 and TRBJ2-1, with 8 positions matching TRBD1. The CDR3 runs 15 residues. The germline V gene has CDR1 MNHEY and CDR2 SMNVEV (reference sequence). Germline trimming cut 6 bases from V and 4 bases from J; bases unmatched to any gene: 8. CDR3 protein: CASSSDRESYNEQFF. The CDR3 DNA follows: TGTGCCAGCAGCTCGGACAGGGAATCGTACAATGAGCAGTTCTTC.